This T cell receptor (beta chain) was identified in a study of memory CD4+ T cells and cytomegalovirus serostatus. Study details: Healthy Belgian adult donors included about nine CMV-positive and 24 CMV-negative people. Findings and limits, study-wide: CD4+ memory repertoires contained about two fifths of the 164 reported CMV TCRbeta sequences.

The V and J ends lost 4 bases and 6 bases, in that order; junction bases with no gene match: 4. The length of the CDR3 is 14 residues. CDR1 is SGDLS, CDR2 YYNGEE, per germline. Single viable CD3+CD4+CD8-CD45RO+ cells were sorted as the memory CD4+ T cells. Total CD4+ T cells were enriched by CD4 positive selection. For this clone: Antigen unknown. This sample also contains other DNA sequences that code for the same CDR3.

Clones were sequenced by immunoSEQ multiplex PCR, and TCRdb holds only the in-frame ones, with some missing. The sample lists some 59,000 clones; approximately 78% were seen once. Sequencing input: memory CD4+ T cells from blood. This chain connects TRBV9 to TRBJ1-4; TRBD1 matches 9 bases. This TCR derives from an adult in good health and CMV-seronegative. In DNA form, the CDR3 reads TGTGCCAGCAGCCCCAGGACAGGGGATGAAAAACTGTTTTTT. Its translation: CASSPRTGDEKLFF.